These 13 T cell receptor beta chains were all obtained from the same sample, sequenced in a study of Graves' ophthalmopathy and Graves' hyperthyroidism. TCR beta CDR3 regions were amplified from RNA transcripts. The workflow started with a first-round RT-PCR run with HTBI primers and then moved on to a second-round multiplex PCR. From the multiplex PCR reads, TCRdb called clonotypes with MiXCR, one entry per CDR3 protein. The top ten clones hold more than 5.5% of a sample with 620,000 or so distinct CDR3 sequences, about 24% of them seen once. Sequenced input: peripheral blood. Receptors were obtained from a woman in her late teens or twenties with stable Graves' hyperthyroidism. Some clones in this sample may be carry-over from other donors' samples.

In this sample, this clonotype turned up many times. The chain recombines TRBV30 with TRBJ1-2; D not certain. Trimming took off 3 bases at V and 5 bases at J, with 10 bases between the two ends. Germline lookup yields CDR1 GTSNPN and CDR2 SVGIG (reference sequence). The CDR3 is made up of 12 amino acids. The DNA of the CDR3 is TGTGCCTGGAGCCCCTTAGGGTATGGCTACACCTTC. Translated: CAWSPLGYGYTF.

V usage is TRBV6-5 and J usage is TRBJ1-2; D is ambiguous. The CDR3 has 15 residues. The V end was cut by 2 bases, the J end by 3 bases, with 13 bases between. Germline V gene lookup returns CDR1 MNHEY and CDR2 SVGAGI. This CDR3 is CASSYSPQDYYGYTF. CDR3 nucleotides: TGTGCCAGCAGTTACAGCCCCCAGGACTACTATGGCTACACCTTC.

The sample holds many counts of this clonotype. The chain couples TRBV6-5 to TRBJ2-5; D may be TRBD1 (7 bases). V was pared by 5 bases and J by 4 bases, with 14 bases between. Germline CDR1 MNHEY, CDR2 SVGAGI. The CDR3 length is 14 residues. Here the CDR3 DNA reads TGTGCCAGCAGTCCTCGACAGGGAGGAGAGACCCAGTACTTC. Its protein product is CASSPRQGGETQYF.

The chain recombines TRBV18 with TRBJ2-7, with D hard to call. The V end lost 6 bases, the J end lost 7 bases, and 19 bases lay between the germline ends. The CDR3 sequence is 14 residues long. Germline assignment: CDR1 KGHSH and CDR2 LQKENI. The CDR3 DNA is TGTGCCAGCTCGTCAGTAGGGCCAACGGGTGAGCAGTACTTC. Its translation: CASSSVGPTGEQYF.

At least ten counts were recorded for this clonotype. V gene TRBV6-1 combines with J gene TRBJ1-3; D is ambiguous. V was pared by 6 bases and J by 0 bases, with 9 bases between. Germline values: CDR1 MNHNS, CDR2 SASEGT. The CDR3 consists of 14 residues. Here the CDR3 DNA reads TGTGCCAGCAGACAGAGGAGCTCTGGAAACACCATATATTTT. Its protein is CASRQRSSGNTIYF.

The sample holds many counts of this clonotype. The rearrangement joins TRBV28 to TRBJ2-7; 8 bases match TRBD1. The germline CDR1 and CDR2 sequences are MDHEN and SYDVKM. Germline trimming cut 3 bases from V and 2 bases from J; bases unmatched to any gene: 6. This CDR3 spans 15 amino acids. The CDR3 sequence is CASSFIRGRAYEQYF. The CDR3 DNA is TGTGCCAGCAGTTTCATCAGGGGGCGGGCCTACGAGCAGTACTTC.

This clonotype was seen ten or more times. J is TRBJ1-1 and V is TRBV2; possibly TRBD1 for D (5 bases). Deletions cut 8 bases from V and 1 base from J, with 8 bases between. There are 12 residues in the CDR3. Germline V gene lookup returns CDR1 SNHLY and CDR2 FYNNEI. CDR3 region: CASQGRNTEAFF. The CDR3 region has the DNA TGTGCCAGCCAGGGCCGGAACACTGAAGCTTTCTTT. Variable domain in full (rest from reference TRBV2 and TRBJ1-1): EPEVTQTPSHQVTQMGQEVILRCVPISNHLYFYWYRQILGQKVEFLVSFYNNEISEKSEIFDDQFSVERPDGSNFTLKIRSTKLEDSAMYFCASQGRNTEAFFGQGTRLTVV.

This clonotype has ten or more counts. V and J are TRBV11-2 and TRBJ1-6; no firm D call. V was shortened by 2 bases and J by 7 bases, with 15 bases between the two germline ends. CDR1 is SGHAT, CDR2 FQNNGV, per germline. This CDR3 spans 16 amino acids. This CDR3 reads CASSLIRGRLNSPLHF. CDR3 DNA sequence: TGTGCCAGCAGCTTAATTCGAGGACGGCTAAATTCACCCCTCCACTTT.

The chain is built from TRBV6-2 or TRBV6-3 and TRBJ2-7, with 16 bases fitting TRBD2. Germline loops: CDR1 MNHEY, CDR2 SVGEGT. V dropped 7 bases and J dropped 2; count of bases not matched to a gene: 14. The CDR3 loop spans 19 amino acids. CDR3 sequence (DNA): TGTGCCAGCATCCGTCCCGGGACTAGCGGGAGGGCCGGGGCCTACGAGCAGTACTTC. Translating gives CASIRPGTSGRAGAYEQYF.

On this clonotype itself: A much more abundant neighbour one base away suggests this may be a read error. J is TRBJ2-4 and V is TRBV6-2 or TRBV6-3, with 9 bases lining up with TRBD2. There are 17 residues in the CDR3. The germline V gene encodes CDR1 MNHEY and CDR2 SVGEGT. CDR3: CASSYSPSGVAKNIKYF. The CDR3 nucleotides are TGTGCCAGCAGTTACTCCCCTAGCGGGGTAGCCAAAAACATTAAGTACTTC.

Remarks on this clonotype: It may be a read error: a sequence one base away is much more abundant. The V call is TRBV28, the J call TRBJ1-1; 7 positions agree with TRBD1. CDR3 length: 15 residues. Germline CDR1 MDHEN, CDR2 SYDVKM. CDR3 protein: CASSRDSGGYGKAVF. The CDR3, as DNA: TGTGCCAGCAGCCGGGACAGCGGGGGCTACGGCAAAGCTGTCTTT.

This clonotype was observed many times. V gene TRBV6-5 combines with J gene TRBJ2-2; possibly TRBD1 or TRBD2 for D (6 bases each). The CDR3 spans 16 residues. V was trimmed by 0 bases and J by 4 bases, leaving 12 bases between them. Per the germline V gene, CDR1 is MNHEY and CDR2 is SVGAGI. The CDR3 loop reads CASSYSGGAGTGELFF. The CDR3 DNA reads TGTGCCAGCAGTTACTCGGGGGGCGCGGGCACCGGGGAGCTGTTTTTT.

There are many counts of this clonotype. This sequence joins TRBV12-3 or TRBV12-4 and TRBJ2-2, with D possibly TRBD1 on 5 matching bases. The CDR3 runs 14 residues. Trimming took off 4 bases at V and 6 bases at J, with 12 bases between the two ends. For the CDR3, the DNA is TGTGCCAGCAGTTGGCAGGGATCGGCCGGGGAGCTGTTTTTT. It codes for CASSWQGSAGELFF.